Presented here are 18 T cell receptor beta chains from one specimen sequenced in a study of technical replicates of blood from a handful of donors. Method: immunoSEQ multiplex PCR; TCRdb's copy keeps in-frame clones and lacks some. The sample has fewer than 85,000 clones; around 94% are singletons. The sequencing input was T cells isolated from PBMCs. These receptors were collected from a human donor in good health.

J is TRBJ2-3 and V is TRBV11-2, with D perhaps TRBD2 (5 bases). There are 15 residues in the CDR3. Trimming stripped 3 bases from V and 4 bases from J, with 14 bases between. Germline V gene sequence: CDR1 SGHAT, CDR2 FQNNGV. The CDR3 region is CASSFFSGNPDTQYF. CDR3 bases: TGTGCCAGCAGCTTTTTCTCGGGGAATCCAGATACGCAGTATTTT.

The chain recombines TRBV18 with TRBJ1-4, with unresolved D. The CDR3 extends over 14 amino acids. Per germline, CDR1 KGHSH and CDR2 LQKENI. The V end was cut by 3 bases, the J end by 5 bases, with 10 bases between. The DNA of the CDR3 is TGTGCCAGCTCACCTTACCGGGAGAATGAAAAACTGTTTTTT. Its translation is CASSPYRENEKLFF.

The chain links TRBV7-9 to TRBJ2-1; a possible D gene is TRBD2 (6 bases). Germline loops: CDR1 SEHNR, CDR2 FQNEAQ (reference sequence). V was shortened by 6 bases and J by 7 bases, with 19 bases between the two germline ends. The CDR3 length is 15 residues. CDR3 bases: TGTGCCAGCAGGGACCTAGCGAGTGCTAGTAATGAGCAGTTCTTC. Its protein is CASRDLASASNEQFF.

The chain is built from TRBV29-1 and TRBJ2-7; perhaps TRBD1 as D (6 bases). From germline, CDR1 is SQVTM and CDR2 ANQGSEA. This CDR3 region has 13 residues. Between the trimmed V and J ends, which lost 7 bases and 2 bases, there was a span of 15 bases. CDR3 DNA: TGCAGCGGAGGACAGCGATTCACCTACGAGCAGTACTTC. It is translated as CSGGQRFTYEQYF.

The chain joins TRBV2 to TRBJ2-1, with D perhaps matching TRBD2 (6 bases). Trimming took off 10 bases at V and 6 bases at J, with 7 bases between the two ends. The CDR3 is 10 amino acids. In germline, CDR1 is SNHLY, CDR2 FYNNEI. The CDR3 sequence: CATGGNEQFF. Here the CDR3 DNA reads TGTGCCACCGGGGGCAATGAGCAGTTCTTC.

With respect to this clone: This same CDR3 is encoded by further DNA sequences in the sample. V and J are TRBV28 and TRBJ2-7, with D possibly TRBD2 on 5 matching bases. Per the germline V gene, CDR1 is MDHEN and CDR2 is SYDVKM. CDR3 size: 13 residues. Trimming stripped 3 bases from V and 4 bases from J, with 10 bases between. The CDR3 DNA reads TGTGCCAGCAGTTTTCCCGGGATTTACGAGCAGTACTTC. Its translation is CASSFPGIYEQYF.

The chain employs TRBV19 and TRBJ1-2; 7 positions agree with TRBD1. Germline V gives CDR1 LNHDA, CDR2 SQIVND (reference sequence). V trimming: 3 bases; J trimming: 4 bases; junction bases outside the gene matches: 11. The CDR3 runs 16 residues. The CDR3 sequence: CASSIGLTGYSYGYTF. The CDR3 DNA reads TGTGCCAGTAGTATTGGACTGACAGGGTATTCCTATGGCTACACCTTC. The whole variable domain, filled in from reference TRBV19 and TRBJ1-2, reads DGGITQSPKYLFRKEGQNVTLSCEQNLNHDAMYWYRQDPGQGLRLIYYSQIVNDFQKGDIAEGYSVSREKKESFPLTVTSAQKNPTAFYLCASSIGLTGYSYGYTFGSGTRLTVV.

This clone was detected once. The chain recombines TRBV6-5 with TRBJ2-5; D is ambiguous. Trimming cost V 7 bases and J 5 bases, with 14 bases left between them. CDR1 and CDR2 from the germline V gene are MNHEY and SVGAGI. CDR3 size: 13 residues. CDR3 in amino acids: CASMTYDLETQYF. CDR3 DNA sequence: TGTGCCAGCATGACCTACGACTTGGAGACCCAGTACTTC.

This rearrangement joins TRBV10-3 to TRBJ2-7, with D tentatively TRBD1 (6 bases). The CDR3 sequence is 15 residues long. The germline V gene encodes CDR1 ENHRY and CDR2 SYGVKD. Trimming left V 6 bases short and J 3 bases short, with 18 bases between. CDR3 amino acids: CAISHGQNALYEQYF. As DNA, the CDR3 is TGTGCCATCAGCCACGGACAGAACGCTCTCTACGAGCAGTACTTC.

V usage is TRBV6-6 and J usage is TRBJ2-7, with unresolved D. This CDR3 has 14 residues. The germline V gene has CDR1 MNHNY and CDR2 SVGAGI (reference sequence). V was pared by 8 bases and J by 3 bases, with 17 bases between. This CDR3 is CASHRRGTDYEQYF. CDR3 coding DNA: TGTGCCAGCCACCGTAGAGGAACGGACTACGAGCAGTACTTC.

The chain links TRBV7-2 to TRBJ2-1; 9 nucleotides align to TRBD2. Germline trimming cut 3 bases from V and 7 bases from J; bases unmatched to any gene: 4. CDR1 and CDR2 (germline): SGHTA, FQGNSA. This CDR3 has 14 residues. The CDR3 region is CASSFSGGLNEQFF. CDR3 nucleotides: TGTGCCAGCAGCTTCAGCGGGGGGCTAAATGAGCAGTTCTTC.

The chain recombines TRBV9 with TRBJ2-3; no definite D call. Trimming took 4 bases from V and 2 from J, leaving 8 bases between them. The CDR3 runs 13 residues. From germline, CDR1 is SGDLS and CDR2 YYNGEE. The CDR3 DNA follows: TGTGCCAGCAGCAGACTCTCCACAGATACGCAGTATTTT. This gives the protein CASSRLSTDTQYF.

This clone was detected only once. The chain is built from TRBV27 and TRBJ1-2; 9 positions agree with TRBD1. This CDR3 is built from 15 residues. Germline V gene sequence: CDR1 MNHEY, CDR2 SMNVEV (reference sequence). The V segment lost 5 bases and the J segment 4 bases; nucleotides outside the gene matches: 8. CDR3 nucleotide sequence: TGTGCCAGCAGTGCCGGGACAGGGTTCCTCTATGGCTACACCTTC. It translates to CASSAGTGFLYGYTF.

The chain recombines TRBV19 with TRBJ2-3; 9 positions agree with TRBD1. In germline, CDR1 is LNHDA, CDR2 SQIVND (reference sequence). The CDR3 length is 16 residues. Losses at the gene ends were 5 bases for V and 6 bases for J; bases not matched to a gene: 12. CDR3 nucleotides: TGTGCCAGTAGTTCACCGGGACAGGGAGGCGGGGATACGCAGTATTTT. Amino acid sequence: CASSSPGQGGGDTQYF.

The genes are TRBV5-4 and TRBJ2-7; TRBD2 might be the D (6 bases). The germline V gene has CDR1 SGHNT and CDR2 YYREEE (reference sequence). Trimming removed 1 base from V and 3 bases from J, with 14 bases in between. CDR3 size: 15 residues. The CDR3 reads CASSLWPTSNYEQYF. CDR3 nucleotides: TGTGCCAGCAGCTTGTGGCCGACTAGTAACTACGAGCAGTACTTC.

The V and J genes are TRBV27 and TRBJ1-2; 9 bases agree with TRBD1. CDR1 and CDR2 from the germline V gene are MNHEY and SMNVEV (reference sequence). Trimming took 3 bases from V and 4 from J; bases not matched to a gene: 6. There are 15 residues in the CDR3. The CDR3 bases are TGTGCCAGCAGTTTGGAGGACAGGGGTCTCTATGGCTACACCTTC. It yields the protein CASSLEDRGLYGYTF.

This sequence joins TRBV27 and TRBJ2-6, with D hard to call. The CDR3 totals 15 residues. Germline assignment: CDR1 MNHEY and CDR2 SMNVEV (reference sequence). The V gene lost 2 bases and the J gene lost 0 bases, with 5 bases spanning the gap. CDR3 amino acids: CASSLGSSGANVLTF. The CDR3 DNA reads TGTGCCAGCAGTTTAGGTAGCTCTGGGGCCAACGTCCTGACTTTC.

This chain's CDR3 is CASTPTSDPYEQYF. The CDR3 region has the DNA TGCGCCAGCACCCCGACTAGCGACCCGTACGAGCAGTACTTC. This chain joins TRBV5-1 and TRBJ2-7, with 8 bases lining up with TRBD2. Looked up from germline, CDR1 is SGHRS and CDR2 is YFSETQ. This CDR3 is built from 14 residues. J was trimmed by 4 bases and V by 6 bases; bases with no gene match: 9.